Below, one T cell receptor (beta chain) is given with its context. Its cognate antigen is unknown. This sample stems from a study of T cells in Graves' hyperthyroidism and ophthalmopathy. Study in general: Staff took peripheral blood when the initial diagnosis was made, before any treatment began.

Points from the study as a whole: Separation of ophthalmopathy from stable hyperthyroidism was achieved by a 13 V-J model. Ophthalmopathy onset followed model prediction by a median around 6.6 months.

TCR beta CDR3 regions were amplified from RNA. TCR CDR3 underwent first-round RT-PCR with the HTBI primer set. Each CDR3 protein is one row after TCRdb ran MiXCR on the multiplex PCR reads. Found here are 300,000 to 400,000 distinct CDR3 sequences, around 13% of them singletons; the top ten hold just under 25%. Diagnostic assessment was based on clinical symptoms, serum thyroxine and TRAb, thyroid ultrasound and orbital computed tomography. The CDR3 covers 15 residues. V lost 3 bases, J lost 4 bases, and 6 bases stayed unmatched. Looked up from germline, CDR1 is KGHSH and CDR2 is LQKENI. Sequenced input: blood. The rearrangement links TRBV18 to TRBJ1-3; the match to TRBD1 covers 7 bases. The clonotype was recovered from a woman in her twenties or thirties with Graves' hyperthyroidism. CDR3 bases: TGTGCCAGCTCACCTGGGGCGACAGGGGGAAACACCATATATTTT. This gives the protein CASSPGATGGNTIYF.